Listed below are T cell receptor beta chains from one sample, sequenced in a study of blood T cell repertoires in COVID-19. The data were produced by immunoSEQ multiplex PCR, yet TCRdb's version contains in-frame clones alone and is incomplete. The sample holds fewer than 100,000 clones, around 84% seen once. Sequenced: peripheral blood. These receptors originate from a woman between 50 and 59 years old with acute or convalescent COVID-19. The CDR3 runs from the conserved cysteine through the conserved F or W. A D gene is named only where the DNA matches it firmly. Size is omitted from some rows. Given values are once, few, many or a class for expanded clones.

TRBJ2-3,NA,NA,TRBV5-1,TGCGCCAGCAGCTTGGCCCTTATGTATACAGATACGCAGTATTTT,CASSLALMYTDTQYF
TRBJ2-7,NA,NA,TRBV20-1,TGCAGTGCTCCCCAGGCCTACGAGCAGTACTTC,CSAPQAYEQYF
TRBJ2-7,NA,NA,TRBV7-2,TGTGCCAGCAGCCGGACAGTCAACGAGCAGTACTTC,CASSRTVNEQYF
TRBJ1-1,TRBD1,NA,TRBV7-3,TGTGCCAGCAGCTCAGACGGACAGGCCTTTGCCACTGAAGCTTTCTTT,CASSSDGQAFATEAFF
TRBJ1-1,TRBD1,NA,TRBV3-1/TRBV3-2,TGTGCCAGCAGCCAAAACGACAGGGTAACTGAAGCTTTCTTT,CASSQNDRVTEAFF
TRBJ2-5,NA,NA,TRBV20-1,TGCAGTGCTAGTATTCGACAGATCCAAGAGACCCAGTACTTC,CSASIRQIQETQYF
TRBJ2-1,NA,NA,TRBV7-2,TGTGCCAGCAGCCTACAGGGTAACTCCTACAATGAGCAGTTCTTC,CASSLQGNSYNEQFF
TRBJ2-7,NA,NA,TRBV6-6,TGTGCCAGCAGTAACAGGGACTACGAGCAGTACTTC,CASSNRDYEQYF
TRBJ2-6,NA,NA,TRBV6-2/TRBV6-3,TGTGCCAGCAGTTATTTCAGGGCCGGGGCCAACGTCCTGACTTTC,CASSYFRAGANVLTF
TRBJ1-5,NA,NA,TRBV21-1,TGTGCCAGCAGGGTAGGGGATCAGCCCCAGCATTTT,CASRVGDQPQHF
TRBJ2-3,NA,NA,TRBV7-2,TGTGCCAGCAGCCTTGGCCACAGGGCCGATACGCAGTATTTT,CASSLGHRADTQYF
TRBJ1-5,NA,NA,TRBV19,TGTGCCAGTAGGGGCAGGGAGGGCAAGCCCCAGCATTTT,CASRGREGKPQHF
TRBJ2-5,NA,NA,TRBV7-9,TGTGCCAGCAGCTTAGAAGCGGTAGAGACCCAGTACTTC,CASSLEAVETQYF
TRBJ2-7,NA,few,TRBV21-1,TGTGCCAGCACCCCCCATGGGGGGAGGGGTTACGAGCAGTACTTC,CASTPHGGRGYEQYF
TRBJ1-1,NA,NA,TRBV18,TGTGCCAGCTCACCAAAGGAAGTTGGCGGGAACACTGAAGCTTTCTTT,CASSPKEVGGNTEAFF
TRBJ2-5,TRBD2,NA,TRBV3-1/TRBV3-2,TGTGCCAGCCGGGGACTAGCGGGATCTGAGACCCAGTACTTC,CASRGLAGSETQYF
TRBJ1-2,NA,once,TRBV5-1,TGCGCCAGCAGCTTCTCCGGACAGACCAGAACTAACTATGGCTACACCTTC,CASSFSGQTRTNYGYTF
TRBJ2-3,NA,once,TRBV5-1,TGCGCCAGCAGCTTAAGTCCCGGACAGAATCTGTGGGGTACGCAGTATTTT,CASSLSPGQNLWGTQYF
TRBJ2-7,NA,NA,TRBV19,TGTGCCAGTAGTATCCGGCAGGGAAATAGGCAGTACTTC,CASSIRQGNRQYF
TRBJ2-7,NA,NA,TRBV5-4,TGTGCCAGCAGCTTCCCTTGGAGCTACGAGCAGTACTTC,CASSFPWSYEQYF
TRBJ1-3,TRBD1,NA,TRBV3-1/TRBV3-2,TGTGCCAGCAGCCGAAACAGGGGTACTGGAAACACCATATATTTT,CASSRNRGTGNTIYF
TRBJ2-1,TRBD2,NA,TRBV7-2,TGTGCCAGCAGCTTAAGGACTAGCGGGGGGGCCTTGAATGAGCAGTTCTTC,CASSLRTSGGALNEQFF
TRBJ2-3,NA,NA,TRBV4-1,TGCGCCAGCAGCCGGGGGACTGACTTAGATACGCAGTATTTT,CASSRGTDLDTQYF
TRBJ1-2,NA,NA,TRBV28,TGTGCCAGCAGAAGTGGGGCGGCGATCTATGGCTACACCTTC,CASRSGAAIYGYTF
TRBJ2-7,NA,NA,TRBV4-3,TGCGCCAGCAGCCACAACCTCCAGGGCCACTACGAGCAGTACTTC,CASSHNLQGHYEQYF
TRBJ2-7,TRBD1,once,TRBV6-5,TGTGCCAGCAGGGAGCTGACAGGGGGAAACTACGAGCAGTACTTC,CASRELTGGNYEQYF
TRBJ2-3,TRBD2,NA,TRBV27,TGTGCCAGCACCGACCGAATAGCGGGAGTGGGATATACGCAGTATTTT,CASTDRIAGVGYTQYF
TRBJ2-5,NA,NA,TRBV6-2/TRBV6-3,TGTGCCAGCAGCCGGACACCCCAGTACTTC,CASSRTPQYF
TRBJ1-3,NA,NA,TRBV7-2,TGTGCCAGCAGCTTTGTGTCTCTAAACACCATATATTTT,CASSFVSLNTIYF
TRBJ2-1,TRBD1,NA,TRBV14,TGTGCCAGCAGCCAAGAGGGGGGACAGGGGGCTCGTGAGCAGTTCTTC,CASSQEGGQGAREQFF
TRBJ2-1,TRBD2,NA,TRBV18,TGTGCCAGCTCACCACCCTTAGCGGGAGGTTCAGGCAATGAGCAGTTCTTC,CASSPPLAGGSGNEQFF
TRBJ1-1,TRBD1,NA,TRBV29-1,TGCAGCGTTTTCAGGGGGCGGACTGAAGCTTTCTTT,CSVFRGRTEAFF
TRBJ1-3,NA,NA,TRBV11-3,TGTGCCAGCAGCTCGGGTCCGAGCTCTGGAAACACCATATATTTT,CASSSGPSSGNTIYF
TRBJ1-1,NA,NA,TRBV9,TGTGCCAGCAGCGTTGGGGCTGTTTCAGGTAATACTGAAGCTTTCTTT,CASSVGAVSGNTEAFF
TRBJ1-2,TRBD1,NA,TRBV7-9,TGTGCCAGCAGCCCGGGACAGGGCCTTTATGGCTACACCTTC,CASSPGQGLYGYTF
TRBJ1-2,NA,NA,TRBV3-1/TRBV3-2,TGTGCCAGCAGCCAAGCTTGGGAGGTCGGCGGCTACACCTTC,CASSQAWEVGGYTF
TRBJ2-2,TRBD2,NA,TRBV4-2,TGTGCCAGCAGCCCACCTCCGGGCGGGGGGGCACGGAGCACCGGGGAGCTGTTTTTT,CASSPPPGGGARSTGELFF
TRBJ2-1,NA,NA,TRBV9,TGTGCCAGCAGCGCGGGGGTCTCCTACAATGAGCAGTTCTTC,CASSAGVSYNEQFF
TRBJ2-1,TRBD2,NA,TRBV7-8,TGTGCCAGCAGCTCTCGGGGGGGGCCGAATGAGCAGTTCTTC,CASSSRGGPNEQFF
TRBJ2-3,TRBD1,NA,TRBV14,TGTGCCAGCAGCCCACAACAGGGGGCTAGCACAGATACGCAGTATTTT,CASSPQQGASTDTQYF
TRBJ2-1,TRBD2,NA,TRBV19,TGTGCCAGTAGTATAGGGTCCGCTAGCGGGAGTCGCAATGAGCAGTTCTTC,CASSIGSASGSRNEQFF
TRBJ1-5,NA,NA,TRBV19,TGTGCCAGTAGTCAACAGGGTATCAATCAGCCCCAGCATTTT,CASSQQGINQPQHF
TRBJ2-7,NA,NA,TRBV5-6,TGTGCCAGCAGCTGGGTGGATGAGCGGTACGTCTACGAGCAGTACTTC,CASSWVDERYVYEQYF
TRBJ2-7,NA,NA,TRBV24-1,TGTGCCACCAGTGAGCACGCCAGGATCAACTCCTACGAGCAGTACTTC,CATSEHARINSYEQYF
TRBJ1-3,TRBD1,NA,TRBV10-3,TGTGCCATCAGCGCCGGGACAGGGGTCGACTCTGGAAACACCATATATTTT,CAISAGTGVDSGNTIYF